This is a list of T cell receptor beta chains from one sample in a study of vaccination and CD4 T cells after COVID-19. MiXCR, applied by TCRdb to the PCR reads, yields one record per CDR3 protein. Counted here are about 11,000 distinct CDR3 sequences, 73% occurring once; the ten biggest clones make up more than 7.5%. These receptors are not linked to any known antigen. Sequenced material: CD4+ T cells from blood, cultured in vitro. These receptors all come from a human donor who had recovered from COVID-19. Both conserved end residues are part of each CDR3. D genes are given only for firm matches. Clone size is shown for a subset of rows, as once, few, many or a class of expanded clone.

>-|TRBJ1-5|TRBV19|few
CASSIDRGRNQPQHF
TGTGCCAGTAGTATAGACAGGGGTCGGAATCAGCCCCAGCATTTT
>-|TRBJ1-1|TRBV6-5|-
CASSYFSGRGNTEAFF
TGTGCCAGCAGTTACTTTTCCGGCAGGGGTAACACTGAAGCTTTCTTT
>TRBD1|TRBJ2-5|TRBV6-1|-
CASRNRGAETQYF
TGTGCCAGCAGAAACAGGGGGGCGGAGACCCAGTACTTC
>TRBD2|TRBJ2-5|TRBV24-1|-
CATSESGTSGIQETQYF
TGTGCCACCAGTGAGTCCGGGACTAGTGGTATACAAGAGACCCAGTACTTC
>-|TRBJ1-1|TRBV11-2|-
CASSLGTSEAFF
TGTGCCAGCAGCTTAGGGACTTCTGAAGCTTTCTTT
>-|TRBJ1-6|TRBV2|-
CASSPLINSPLHF
TGTGCCAGCAGCCCACTAATCAATTCACCCCTCCACTTT
>-|TRBJ1-6|TRBV20-1|-
CSARENLGMAPLHF
TGCAGTGCTAGAGAAAATCTGGGGATGGCACCCCTCCACTTT
>TRBD1|TRBJ2-1|TRBV7-3|-
CASSLGQGHNEQFF
TGTGCCAGCAGCTTGGGACAGGGTCACAATGAGCAGTTCTTC
>-|TRBJ1-2|TRBV30|-
CAWRELSGYTF
TGTGCCTGGAGGGAGTTATCGGGCTACACCTTC
>-|TRBJ2-5|TRBV10-2|once
CASSTQETQYF
TGCGCCAGCAGCACCCAAGAGACCCAGTACTTC
>TRBD1|TRBJ2-1|TRBV12-5|-
CASADRVNEQFF
TGTGCTAGTGCCGACAGGGTGAATGAGCAGTTCTTC
>-|TRBJ2-3|TRBV6-1|-
CASRILGGATDTQYF
TGTGCCAGCAGAATACTAGGAGGGGCAACAGATACGCAGTATTTT
>-|TRBJ1-2|TRBV27|-
CASSFQGYYGYTF
TGTGCCAGCAGTTTCCAGGGCTACTATGGCTACACCTTC
>-|TRBJ1-5|TRBV5-1|-
CASSLGGSQPQHF
TGCGCCAGCAGCTTAGGGGGTTCTCAGCCCCAGCATTTT
>-|TRBJ2-7|TRBV6-2/TRBV6-3|-
CASSYPPYEQYF
TGTGCCAGCAGTTACCCGCCCTACGAGCAGTACTTC
>TRBD1|TRBJ1-2|TRBV19|-
CASRGQGGNYGYTF
TGTGCCAGTAGGGGACAGGGTGGGAACTATGGCTACACCTTC
>-|TRBJ2-7|TRBV11-2|once
CASSLNGNYEQYF
TGTGCCAGCAGCTTAAACGGGAACTACGAGCAGTACTTC
>TRBD1|TRBJ1-5|TRBV28|-
CASSRTGGPDQPQHF
TGTGCCAGCAGTCGGACAGGGGGTCCCGATCAGCCCCAGCATTTT
>-|TRBJ1-5|TRBV30|-
CAWSVRGRGNQPQHF
TGTGCCTGGAGTGTACGAGGCAGGGGCAATCAGCCCCAGCATTTT
>-|TRBJ1-1|TRBV6-1|-
CASTEGWGATEAFF
TGTGCCAGCACTGAAGGGTGGGGGGCTACTGAAGCTTTCTTT
>-|TRBJ2-3|TRBV30|-
CAWSVGPDVADTQYF
TGTGCCTGGAGTGTAGGTCCCGATGTGGCAGATACGCAGTATTTT
>-|TRBJ1-5|TRBV5-8|-
CASSLGQHSNQPQHF
TGTGCCAGCAGCTTAGGACAACATAGCAATCAGCCCCAGCATTTT
>-|TRBJ1-5|TRBV6-5|-
CASSYSGANQPQHF
TGTGCCAGCAGTTACTCGGGGGCGAATCAGCCCCAGCATTTT
>TRBD1|TRBJ1-6|TRBV2|-
CASRKTGESPLHF
TGTGCCAGCAGGAAAACAGGGGAGTCACCCCTCCACTTT
>-|TRBJ1-4|TRBV7-2|once
CASSLVADEKLFF
TGTGCCAGCAGCTTAGTTGCAGACGAAAAACTGTTTTTT
>TRBD1|TRBJ1-2|TRBV7-8|-
CASSAGQLGYTF
TGTGCCAGCAGCGCGGGACAGCTTGGCTACACCTTC
>-|TRBJ2-7|TRBV7-2|-
CASSLFHGYEQYF
TGTGCCAGCAGCTTGTTTCACGGGTACGAGCAGTACTTC
>-|TRBJ1-5|TRBV6-1|-
CASSNGQRNQPQHF
TGTGCCAGCAGTAACGGACAGCGCAATCAGCCCCAGCATTTT
>TRBD1|TRBJ1-5|TRBV29-1|-
CSVRTGYNQPQHF
TGCAGCGTGAGGACAGGTTACAATCAGCCCCAGCATTTT
>-|TRBJ1-2|TRBV15|few
CATSSPGLLSFGYTF
TGTGCCACCAGCAGTCCGGGACTTCTGAGTTTTGGCTACACCTTC
>TRBD2|TRBJ2-5|TRBV18|-
CASSRGLGSETQYF
TGTGCCAGCTCACGCGGACTAGGCTCGGAGACCCAGTACTTC
>-|TRBJ2-2|TRBV20-1|-
CSAVPGANTGELFF
TGCAGTGCTGTTCCGGGGGCGAACACCGGGGAGCTGTTTTTT
>TRBD1|TRBJ1-2|TRBV4-2|-
CASSPRDRVSYGYTF
TGTGCCAGCAGCCCGCGGGACAGGGTATCCTATGGCTACACCTTC
>-|TRBJ2-7|TRBV7-8|few
CASSLAFAPPFYEQYF
TGTGCCAGCAGCTTAGCGTTCGCCCCCCCCTTCTACGAGCAGTACTTC
>-|TRBJ2-5|TRBV20-1|few
CSARGPRNWETQYF
TGCAGTGCTAGAGGCCCCCGCAATTGGGAGACCCAGTACTTC
>TRBD2|TRBJ2-1|TRBV24-1|few
CATSDFGGRSLGNEQFF
TGTGCCACCAGTGATTTTGGCGGGAGAAGTCTCGGCAATGAGCAGTTCTTC
>-|TRBJ1-1|TRBV7-2|-
CASSSPQGEAFF
TGTGCCAGCAGCTCACCCCAGGGTGAAGCTTTCTTT
>-|TRBJ2-5|TRBV20-1|-
CSAITETQYF
TGCAGTGCTATCACTGAGACCCAGTACTTC
>TRBD2|TRBJ2-7|TRBV6-5|-
CASSYSSSGSYEQYF
TGTGCCAGCAGTTACTCGTCTAGCGGGAGTTACGAGCAGTACTTC
>TRBD1|TRBJ2-1|TRBV24-1|-
CATAAAGTVNNEQFF
TGTGCCACCGCAGCTGCCGGGACAGTAAACAATGAGCAGTTCTTC
>TRBD1|TRBJ1-5|TRBV2|few
CASRADRDGYQPQHF
TGTGCCAGCAGAGCGGACAGGGATGGGTATCAGCCCCAGCATTTT
>-|TRBJ2-7|TRBV27|once
CASSPALPPYEQYF
TGTGCCAGCAGTCCAGCTTTACCGCCCTACGAGCAGTACTTC
>-|TRBJ2-7|TRBV6-2/TRBV6-3|-
CASSSRLISHEQYF
TGTGCCAGCAGTTCCAGACTAATCTCCCACGAGCAGTACTTC
>-|TRBJ1-2|TRBV6-2/TRBV6-3|-
CASSYPDSPGYGYTF
TGTGCCAGCAGTTACCCCGACAGTCCCGGCTATGGCTACACCTTC
>TRBD2|TRBJ2-2|TRBV20-1|-
CSARGTSSFTGELFF
TGCAGTGCTCGGGGGACTAGCAGTTTCACCGGGGAGCTGTTTTTT
>-|TRBJ2-1|TRBV28|-
CASSLPTGTGNEQFF
TGTGCCAGCAGTTTACCCACCGGGACCGGCAATGAGCAGTTCTTC
>TRBD1|TRBJ1-3|TRBV6-1|-
CASSADRGKNTIYF
TGTGCCAGCAGCGCAGACAGGGGGAAGAACACCATATATTTT
>TRBD1|TRBJ1-5|TRBV28|-
CASSTRTGYSNQPQHF
TGTGCCAGCAGTACTCGGACAGGATATAGCAATCAGCCCCAGCATTTT
>TRBD1|TRBJ1-5|TRBV20-1|large
CSAVTGLLTGGNQPQHF
TGCAGTGCTGTAACGGGACTCCTGACAGGGGGTAATCAGCCCCAGCATTTT
>TRBD2|TRBJ2-7|TRBV6-2/TRBV6-3|-
CASTPGTRSPYEQYF
TGTGCCAGCACCCCCGGGACTAGATCCCCCTACGAGCAGTACTTC
>-|TRBJ2-3|TRBV24-1|medium-sized
CATSAQSRGLRVIPTDTQYF
TGTGCCACCAGTGCCCAATCCCGGGGGCTCCGGGTTATCCCCACAGATACGCAGTATTTT
>TRBD2|TRBJ2-5|TRBV7-9|few
CASSLGLAGPGGETQYF
TGTGCCAGCAGCCTCGGGCTAGCGGGACCCGGGGGAGAGACCCAGTACTTC
>-|TRBJ1-2|TRBV6-5|once
CASSYSQGNNYGYTF
TGTGCCAGCAGTTACTCCCAGGGGAATAACTATGGCTACACCTTC
>-|TRBJ1-5|TRBV6-2/TRBV6-3|-
CASSYGGSSNQPQHF
TGTGCCAGCAGTTACGGGGGGTCAAGCAATCAGCCCCAGCATTTT
>TRBD1|TRBJ1-2|TRBV24-1|-
CATSEPGQFYGYTF
TGTGCCACCAGTGAACCGGGACAGTTCTATGGCTACACCTTC
>-|TRBJ2-3|TRBV20-1|once
CSASILIRGSDTQYF
TGCAGTGCTAGTATACTCATTAGGGGTTCCGATACGCAGTATTTT
>TRBD1|TRBJ1-5|TRBV6-2/TRBV6-3|-
CASSAGGAGNQPQHF
TGTGCCAGCAGCGCAGGGGGGGCGGGCAATCAGCCCCAGCATTTT
>-|TRBJ2-7|TRBV20-1|-
CSAPGLARHEQYF
TGCAGTGCGCCCGGGCTAGCTCGGCACGAGCAGTACTTC
>-|TRBJ1-5|TRBV11-2|-
CASSSQGNQPQHF
TGTGCCAGCAGCTCACAGGGAAATCAGCCCCAGCATTTT